Listed here are 21 T cell receptor beta chains from one sample, sequenced in a study of post-analysis software for immune sequencing data. Study conclusions and caveats: A few TRBV segments (TRBV5-6, TRBV5-1 and TRBV20-1 among them) occurred more frequently in patients than in controls.

Sequencing libraries made from TCR beta cDNA carried unique molecular identifiers. A single record per CDR3 protein comes from TCRdb applying MiXCR to the PCR reads. The sample lists under 650,000 distinct CDR3 sequences, 40% to 50% occurring once. These receptors' antigens are unknown. The specimen was blood. Receptors originate from a girl aged 10-17 years with multiple sclerosis.

This chain links TRBV7-9 with TRBJ1-2; 10 bases line up with TRBD1. Germline CDR1 SEHNR, CDR2 FQNEAQ (reference sequence). The CDR3 is 14 residues long. V lost 4 bases to trimming and J lost 10 bases; unmatched junction nucleotides: 9. The CDR3, as DNA: TGTGCCAGCAGCTCCCCGGACAGGGGGAATGACTACACCTTC. Translated, it gives CASSSPDRGNDYTF.

This clonotype occurred once. This chain uses TRBV5-1 with TRBJ1-5; D might be TRBD1 (6 bases). Germline V gives CDR1 SGHRS, CDR2 YFSETQ. The CDR3 covers 14 residues. The V end was cut by 3 bases, the J end by 6 bases, with 13 bases between. Here the CDR3 reads CASSSTGNGQPQHF. As DNA, the CDR3 is TGCGCCAGCAGCTCCACAGGGAACGGTCAGCCCCAGCATTTT.

The gene calls are TRBV12-3 or TRBV12-4 and TRBJ1-4; possible D gene TRBD1, 5 bases. The V end lost 2 bases, the J end lost 6 bases, and 10 bases lay between the germline ends. The CDR3 totals 14 residues. The CDR3 is CASSLQGLDEKLFF. DNA for the CDR3: TGTGCCAGCAGTTTACAGGGTCTGGATGAAAAACTGTTTTTT.

V gene TRBV5-1 combines with J gene TRBJ2-1; 14 bases match TRBD2. CDR3 length: 14 amino acids. CDR1 is SGHRS and CDR2 is YFSETQ in the germline V gene. V lost 5 bases, J lost 9 bases, and 4 bases stayed unmatched. CDR3 sequence reads: CASRTSGGGSEQFF. The CDR3 DNA is TGCGCCAGCAGGACTAGCGGGGGGGGGAGTGAGCAGTTCTTC.

CDR3 nucleotide sequence: TGTGCCAGCAGAACCGGGATCTGGGACACTGAAGCTTTCTTT. Protein sequence: CASRTGIWDTEAFF. V is TRBV12-3 or TRBV12-4 and J is TRBJ1-1; the D is unclear. The CDR3 has 14 residues. V was clipped by 6 bases and J by 3 bases, with 14 bases between them.

In this sample, this clonotype turned up a few times. V usage is TRBV29-1 and J usage is TRBJ1-5, with 7 bases matching TRBD1. V lost 4 bases and J lost 7; bases outside the gene matches: 4. Germline assignment: CDR1 SQVTM and CDR2 ANQGSEA. The CDR3 loop spans 12 amino acids. CDR3 protein: CSVATGRQPQHF. CDR3 sequence (DNA): TGCAGCGTTGCGACAGGGAGACAGCCCCAGCATTTT.

This chain joins TRBV5-1 and TRBJ1-1, with 7 bases fitting TRBD1. V lost 0 bases and J lost 0; bases outside the gene matches: 2. The CDR3 loop spans 15 amino acids. Per germline, CDR1 SGHRS and CDR2 YFSETQ. Here the CDR3 reads CASSLEQGMNTEAFF. In nucleotides, the CDR3 is TGCGCCAGCAGCTTGGAACAGGGGATGAACACTGAAGCTTTCTTT.

The chain couples TRBV7-2 to TRBJ1-2, with a weak D call TRBD1 (5 bases). CDR3 length equals 15 residues. The V gene lost 4 bases and the J gene lost 4 bases, with 16 bases spanning the gap. Germline V lookup: CDR1 SGHTA, CDR2 FQGNSA. CDR3 DNA: TGTGCCAGCAGCTCTCACAGGAATATTTTCTATGGCTACACCTTC. It encodes CASSSHRNIFYGYTF.

This clonotype was counted between two and nine times. One junction end disagrees with the germline gene, perhaps due to a read error. The J gene is TRBJ2-1, the V gene TRBV4-1, with D hard to call. The V gene's germline CDR1 is MGHRA and CDR2 YSYEKL. The CDR3 is made up of 13 amino acids. CDR3 sequence reads: CASSQEGRDEQFF. Written as DNA, the CDR3 is TGTGCCAGCAGCCAAGAAGGCCGGGATGAGCAGTTCTTC.

This chain links TRBV20-1 with TRBJ2-7; D is uncertain. V gave up 5 bases and J gave up 7 bases, with 9 bases separating them. The germline CDR1 and CDR2 sequences are DFQATT and SNEGSKA (reference sequence). The CDR3 length is 10 residues. The CDR3 sequence: CSAPLEEQYF. The CDR3 DNA reads TGCAGTGCTCCCCTGGAGGAGCAGTACTTC.

This chain uses TRBV7-2 with TRBJ2-3, with 7 bases lining up with TRBD2. The CDR3 spans 18 residues. V lost 2 bases and J lost 1; bases outside the gene matches: 12. The V gene's germline CDR1 is SGHTA and CDR2 FQGNSA. The CDR3 DNA follows: TGTGCCAGCAGCTTAACCCCCAATCAGGGAGGGGGCACAGATACGCAGTATTTT. As protein: CASSLTPNQGGGTDTQYF. Complete variable domain (other parts from reference TRBV7-2 and TRBJ2-3): GAGVSQSPSNKVTEKGKDVELRCDPISGHTALYWYRQSLGQGLEFLIYFQGNSAPDKSGLPSDRFSAERTGGSVSTLTIQRTQQEDSAVYLCASSLTPNQGGGTDTQYFGPGTRLTVL.

This chain connects TRBV20-1 to TRBJ2-3; no clear D gene. V lost 6 bases and J lost 0, with 4 bases in between. Looked up from germline, CDR1 is DFQATT and CDR2 is SNEGSKA (reference sequence). CDR3 size: 11 residues. The CDR3 nucleotides are TGCAGTGCCGCTAGCACAGATACGCAGTATTTT. It encodes CSAASTDTQYF.

There are a few counts of this clonotype. The rearrangement joins TRBV6-5 to TRBJ2-1; TRBD2 agrees at 7 bases. The V and J ends lost 4 bases and 8 bases, in that order; junction bases with no gene match: 11. This CDR3 contains 15 residues. Germline CDR1 reads MNHEY; CDR2 reads SVGAGI. CDR3 in amino acids: CASSFRLSGGDEQFF. The DNA for the CDR3 is TGTGCCAGCAGTTTCCGGTTGTCGGGGGGTGATGAGCAGTTCTTC.

This clonotype showed up just a few times. The V and J genes are TRBV12-3 or TRBV12-4 and TRBJ2-1; D is perhaps TRBD2 (6 bases). The CDR3 runs to 16 residues. V gave up 5 bases and J gave up 0 bases, with 14 bases separating them. The CDR3 DNA sequence: TGTGCCAGCAGTGGGGACTTCTTGAGCTCCTACAATGAGCAGTTCTTC. As protein: CASSGDFLSSYNEQFF.

This clonotype was found a few times. The rearrangement joins TRBV28 to TRBJ2-3; the D gene is possibly TRBD2 (6 bases). CDR3 length: 15 residues. Germline lookup yields CDR1 MDHEN and CDR2 SYDVKM. Trimming pared 5 bases from V and 2 bases from J, leaving 14 bases between. The CDR3 region is CASSTTSRSTDTQYF. CDR3 DNA: TGTGCCAGCAGTACGACTAGTCGCTCCACAGATACGCAGTATTTT.

CDR3 region: CASSAFFSGIYNEQFF. In DNA form, the CDR3 reads TGTGCCAGCAGCGCATTCTTTAGCGGAATCTACAATGAGCAGTTCTTC. The chain employs TRBV2 and TRBJ2-1; TRBD2 might be the D (6 bases). Trimming removed 6 bases at V and 3 bases at J, with 18 bases between. Germline V gives CDR1 SNHLY, CDR2 FYNNEI. This CDR3 is 16 amino acids long.

This chain links TRBV6-2 or TRBV6-3 with TRBJ1-2; 11 bases map to TRBD1. The CDR3 sequence is 15 residues long. CDR1 and CDR2 (germline): MNHEY, SVGEGT. V lost 5 bases and J lost 5; bases outside the gene matches: 7. The DNA of the CDR3 is TGTGCCAGCAGTCCCGGACAGGGGGCTCCTTATGGCTACACCTTC. This codes for CASSPGQGAPYGYTF.

The genes are TRBV5-6 and TRBJ2-5; D might be TRBD2 (6 bases). This CDR3 is built from 11 residues. Germline V lookup: CDR1 SGHDT, CDR2 YYEEEE. V was pared by 2 bases and J by 11 bases, with 10 bases between. The CDR3 loop reads CASSFLREQYF. The CDR3 DNA reads as TGTGCCAGCAGCTTTTTACGGGAGCAGTACTTC.

This clonotype showed up just a few times. The CDR3 DNA sequence: TGCGCCAGCAGCGCCCGGACAGGGGGCTACGAGCAGTACTTC. Translated, it gives CASSARTGGYEQYF. The chain links TRBV5-1 to TRBJ2-7, with 10 bases lining up with TRBD1. From germline, CDR1 is SGHRS and CDR2 YFSETQ. V was pared by 4 bases and J by 3 bases, with 4 bases of the junction left unmatched. This CDR3 has 14 residues.

CDR3 DNA: TGTGCCAGCAGCTTAGTCCGCCCGGCCTCGGGCTCAGATACGCAGTATTTT. Translation gives CASSLVRPASGSDTQYF. This chain connects TRBV7-9 to TRBJ2-3; D is unclear. Trimming took 1 base from V and 4 from J, leaving 18 bases between them. The germline V gene has CDR1 SEHNR and CDR2 FQNEAQ (reference sequence). This CDR3 contains 17 residues.

In its sample, this clonotype was seen a few times. This chain uses TRBV27 with TRBJ2-1, with D perhaps matching TRBD1 (6 bases). Germline CDR1 MNHEY, CDR2 SMNVEV (reference sequence). The ends were cut back, 3 bases at V and 6 bases at J, with 9 bases in the middle. The CDR3 has 13 residues. CDR3 in amino acids: CASSFVGGNEQFF. CDR3 sequence (DNA): TGTGCCAGCAGTTTCGTAGGGGGCAATGAGCAGTTCTTC.